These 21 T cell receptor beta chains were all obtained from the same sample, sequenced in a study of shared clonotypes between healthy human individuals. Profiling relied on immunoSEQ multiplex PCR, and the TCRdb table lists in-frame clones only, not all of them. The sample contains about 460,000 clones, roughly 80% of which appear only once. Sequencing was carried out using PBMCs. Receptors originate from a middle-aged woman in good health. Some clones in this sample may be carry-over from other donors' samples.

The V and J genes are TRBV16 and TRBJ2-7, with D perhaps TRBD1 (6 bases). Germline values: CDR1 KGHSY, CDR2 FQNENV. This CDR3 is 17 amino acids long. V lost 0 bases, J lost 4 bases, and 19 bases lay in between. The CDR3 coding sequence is TGTGCCAGCAGCCAATCAGGGAAAGGACAGACCTTTTACGAGCAGTACTTC. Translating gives CASSQSGKGQTFYEQYF.

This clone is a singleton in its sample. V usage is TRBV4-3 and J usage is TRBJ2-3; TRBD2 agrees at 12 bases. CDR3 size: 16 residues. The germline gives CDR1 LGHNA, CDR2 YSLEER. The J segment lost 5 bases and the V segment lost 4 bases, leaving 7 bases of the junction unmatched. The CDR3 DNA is TGCGCCAGCAGCCCGACACTAGCGGGAGGTGTAGATACGCAGTATTTT. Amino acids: CASSPTLAGGVDTQYF.

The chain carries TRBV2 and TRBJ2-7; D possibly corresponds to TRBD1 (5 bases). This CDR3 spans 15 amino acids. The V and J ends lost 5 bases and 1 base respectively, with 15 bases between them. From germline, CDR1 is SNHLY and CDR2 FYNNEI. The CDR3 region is CASSWTLSLSYEQYF. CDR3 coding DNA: TGTGCCAGCAGTTGGACACTAAGCCTTTCCTACGAGCAGTACTTC.

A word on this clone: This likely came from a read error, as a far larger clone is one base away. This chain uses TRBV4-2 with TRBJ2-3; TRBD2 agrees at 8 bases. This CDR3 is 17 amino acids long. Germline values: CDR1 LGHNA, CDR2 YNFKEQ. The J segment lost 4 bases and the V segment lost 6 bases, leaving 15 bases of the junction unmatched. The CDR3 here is CASSRALSGINADTQYF. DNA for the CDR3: TGTGCCAGCAGTCGAGCCCTTAGCGGGATAAACGCAGATACGCAGTATTTT.

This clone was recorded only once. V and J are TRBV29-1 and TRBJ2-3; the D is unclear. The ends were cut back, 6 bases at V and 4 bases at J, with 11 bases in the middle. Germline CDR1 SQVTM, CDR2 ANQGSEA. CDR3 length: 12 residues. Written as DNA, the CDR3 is TGCAGCGTCGGCCATGGGGCAGATACGCAGTATTTT. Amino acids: CSVGHGADTQYF.

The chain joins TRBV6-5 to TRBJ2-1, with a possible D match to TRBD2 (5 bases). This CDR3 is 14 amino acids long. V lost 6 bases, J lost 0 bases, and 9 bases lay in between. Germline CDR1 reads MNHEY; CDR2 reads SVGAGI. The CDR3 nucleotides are TGTGCCAGCAGCCGGACTGTCTCCTACAATGAGCAGTTCTTC. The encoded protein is CASSRTVSYNEQFF.

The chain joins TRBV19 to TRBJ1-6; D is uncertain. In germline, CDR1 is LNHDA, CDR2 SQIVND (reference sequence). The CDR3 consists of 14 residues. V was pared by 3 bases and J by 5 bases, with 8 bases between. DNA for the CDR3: TGTGCCAGTAGTATCATGGCAGATAATTCACCCCTCCACTTT. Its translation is CASSIMADNSPLHF.

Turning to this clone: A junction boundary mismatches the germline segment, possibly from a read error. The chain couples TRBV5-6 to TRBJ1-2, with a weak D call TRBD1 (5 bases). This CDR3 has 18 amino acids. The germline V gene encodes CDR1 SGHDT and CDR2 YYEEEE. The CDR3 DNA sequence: TGTGCCAGCAGCCCGGGACGGGGAATAGAAAGGGCTAAATATGGCTACACCTTC. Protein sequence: CASSPGRGIERAKYGYTF.

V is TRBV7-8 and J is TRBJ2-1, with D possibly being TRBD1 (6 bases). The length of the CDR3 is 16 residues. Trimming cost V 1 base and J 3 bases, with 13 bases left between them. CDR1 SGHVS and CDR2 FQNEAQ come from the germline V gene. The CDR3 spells CASSLGQGPYYNEQFF. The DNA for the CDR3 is TGTGCCAGCAGCTTAGGGCAGGGGCCCTACTACAATGAGCAGTTCTTC.

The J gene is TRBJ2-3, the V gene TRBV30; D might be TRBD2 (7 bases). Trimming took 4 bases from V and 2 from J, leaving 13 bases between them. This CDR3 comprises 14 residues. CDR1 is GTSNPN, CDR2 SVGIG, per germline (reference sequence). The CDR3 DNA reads TGTGCCTGGAAAGGGGGAGGGCCCACAGATACGCAGTATTTT. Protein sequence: CAWKGGGPTDTQYF.

The DNA of the CDR3 is TGTGCCAGCAGTTTAGGGGTGCCGGGGGAGCTGTTTTTT. Amino acid sequence: CASSLGVPGELFF. The genes are TRBV27 and TRBJ2-2; no reliable D call. V dropped 2 bases and J dropped 8 bases, with 9 bases sitting between them. The CDR3 is 13 amino acids. Germline CDR1 reads MNHEY; CDR2 reads SMNVEV (reference sequence).

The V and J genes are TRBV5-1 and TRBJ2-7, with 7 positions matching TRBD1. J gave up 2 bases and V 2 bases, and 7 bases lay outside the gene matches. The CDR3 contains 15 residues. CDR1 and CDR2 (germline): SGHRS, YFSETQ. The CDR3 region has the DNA TGCGCCAGCAGCTTTCTGCCGGGACAGACCTACGAGCAGTACTTC. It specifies CASSFLPGQTYEQYF.

The CDR3 loop is CAISESRVDEQFF. CDR3 bases: TGTGCCATCAGTGAGTCGAGGGTAGATGAGCAGTTCTTC. This sequence joins TRBV10-3 and TRBJ2-1; the D gene is possibly TRBD2 (5 bases). This CDR3 region has 13 residues. Germline V gene sequence: CDR1 ENHRY, CDR2 SYGVKD. V lost 0 bases to trimming and J lost 8 bases, with 8 bases between them.

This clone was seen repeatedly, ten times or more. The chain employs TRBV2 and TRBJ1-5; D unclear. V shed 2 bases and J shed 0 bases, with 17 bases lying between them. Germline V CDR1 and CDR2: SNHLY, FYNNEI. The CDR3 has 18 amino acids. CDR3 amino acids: CASSETGIFRYSNQPQHF. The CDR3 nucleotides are TGTGCCAGCAGTGAAACGGGGATTTTTAGGTATAGCAATCAGCCCCAGCATTTT.

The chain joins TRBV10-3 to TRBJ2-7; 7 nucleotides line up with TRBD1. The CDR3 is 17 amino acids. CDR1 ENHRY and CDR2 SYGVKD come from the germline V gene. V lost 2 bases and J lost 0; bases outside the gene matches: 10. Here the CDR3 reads CAISEPRPGTVSYEQYF. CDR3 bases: TGTGCCATCAGTGAGCCGAGACCCGGGACAGTCTCCTACGAGCAGTACTTC.

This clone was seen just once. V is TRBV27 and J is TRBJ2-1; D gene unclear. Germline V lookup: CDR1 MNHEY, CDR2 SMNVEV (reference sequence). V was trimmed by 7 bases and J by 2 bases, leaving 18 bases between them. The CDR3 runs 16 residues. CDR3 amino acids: CASTPTLTATYNEQFF. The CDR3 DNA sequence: TGTGCCAGCACCCCTACCCTTACGGCGACCTACAATGAGCAGTTCTTC.

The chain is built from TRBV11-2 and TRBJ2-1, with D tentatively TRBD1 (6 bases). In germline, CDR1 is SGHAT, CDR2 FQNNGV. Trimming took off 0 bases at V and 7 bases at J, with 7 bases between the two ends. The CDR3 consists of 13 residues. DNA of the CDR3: TGTGCCAGCAGCTTAGACAGGGGTAATGAGCAGTTCTTC. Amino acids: CASSLDRGNEQFF.

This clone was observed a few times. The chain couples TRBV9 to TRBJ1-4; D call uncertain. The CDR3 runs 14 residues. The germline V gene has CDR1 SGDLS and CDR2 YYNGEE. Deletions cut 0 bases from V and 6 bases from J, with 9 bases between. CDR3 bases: TGTGCCAGCAGCGTAGACGGGCAGGATGAAAAACTGTTTTTT. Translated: CASSVDGQDEKLFF.

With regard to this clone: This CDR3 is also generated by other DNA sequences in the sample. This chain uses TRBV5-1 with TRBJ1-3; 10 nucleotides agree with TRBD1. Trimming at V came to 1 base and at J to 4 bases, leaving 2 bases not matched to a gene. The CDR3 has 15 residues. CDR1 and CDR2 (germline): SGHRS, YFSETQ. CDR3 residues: CASSLRGQGGNTIYF. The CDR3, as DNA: TGCGCCAGCAGCTTGCGGGGACAGGGGGGAAACACCATATATTTT. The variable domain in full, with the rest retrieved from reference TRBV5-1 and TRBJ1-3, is KAGVTQTPRYLIKTRGQQVTLSCSPISGHRSVSWYQQTPGQGLQFLFEYFSETQRNKGNFPGRFSGRQFSNSRSEMNVSTLELGDSALYLCASSLRGQGGNTIYFGEGSWLTVV.

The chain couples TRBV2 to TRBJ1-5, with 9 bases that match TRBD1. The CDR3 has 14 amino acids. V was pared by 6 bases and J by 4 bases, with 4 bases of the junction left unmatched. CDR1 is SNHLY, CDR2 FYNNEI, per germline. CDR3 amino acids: CASSRDRVNQPQHF. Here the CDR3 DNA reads TGTGCCAGCAGCCGGGACAGGGTGAATCAGCCCCAGCATTTT.

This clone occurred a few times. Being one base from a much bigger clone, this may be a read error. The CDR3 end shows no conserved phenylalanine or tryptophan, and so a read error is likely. CDR3 DNA sequence: TGTGCCAGCAGCGCGTACCAGGGTAGCGATGGCTACACCCTC. Protein sequence: CASSAYQGSDGYTL. The genes are TRBV9 and TRBJ1-2; D may be TRBD1 (5 bases). CDR3 length equals 14 residues. Germline CDR1 reads SGDLS; CDR2 reads YYNGEE. Trimming pared 3 bases from V and 6 bases from J, leaving 15 bases between.